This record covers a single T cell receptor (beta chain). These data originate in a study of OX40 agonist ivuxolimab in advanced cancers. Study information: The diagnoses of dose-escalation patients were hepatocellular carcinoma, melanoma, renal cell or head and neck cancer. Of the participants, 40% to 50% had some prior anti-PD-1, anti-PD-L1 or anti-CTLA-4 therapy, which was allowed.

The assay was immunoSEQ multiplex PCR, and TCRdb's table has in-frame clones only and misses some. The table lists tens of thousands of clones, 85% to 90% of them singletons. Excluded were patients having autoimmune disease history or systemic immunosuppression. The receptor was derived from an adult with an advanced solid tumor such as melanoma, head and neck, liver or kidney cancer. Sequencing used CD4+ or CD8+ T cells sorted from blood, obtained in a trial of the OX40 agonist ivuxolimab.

CDR3 in amino acids: CATSSPQGARYGYTF. DNA of the CDR3: TGTGCCACCAGCAGCCCACAGGGGGCGAGGTATGGCTACACCTTC. The V gene is TRBV15, the J gene TRBJ1-2; 9 positions agree with TRBD1. The V gene's germline CDR1 is LNHNV and CDR2 YYDKDF (reference sequence). The ends lost 3 bases at V and 5 bases at J; junction bases unmatched: 7. This CDR3 has 15 residues.